The 5 T cell receptor beta chains in this list originate from one sample, sequenced in a study of PD-1 blockade in classical Hodgkin lymphoma. Libraries were prepared by immunoSEQ multiplex PCR; TCRdb keeps only in-frame clonotypes and omits some of them. Counted here are tens of thousands of clones, roughly 83% occurring once; the ten biggest clones make up about a fifth. Every patient had relapsed following autologous stem cell transplantation, and cohorts differed in brentuximab vedotin exposure. The sequenced sample was peripheral blood mononuclear cells (PBMCs), obtained before the second cycle of nivolumab. The receptors originated from a human donor with classical Hodgkin lymphoma.

The rearrangement uses TRBV28 and TRBJ1-1, with D perhaps TRBD1 (6 bases). From germline, CDR1 is MDHEN and CDR2 SYDVKM. The V gene lost 5 bases and the J gene lost 5 bases, with 21 bases spanning the gap. This CDR3 spans 16 amino acids. CDR3 bases: TGTGCCAGCAGTCTAGGGACACCATCCTGGCGGACTGAAGCTTTCTTT. As protein: CASSLGTPSWRTEAFF. The full variable domain, with the rest looked up from reference TRBV28 and TRBJ1-1, is DVKVTQSSRYLVKRTGEKVFLECVQDMDHENMFWYRQDPGLGLRLIYFSYDVKMKEKGDIPEGYSVSREKKERFSLILESASTNQTSMYLCASSLGTPSWRTEAFFGQGTRLTVV.

The rearrangement joins TRBV2 to TRBJ2-7, with TRBD1 matching 9 bases. J was trimmed by 4 bases and V by 5 bases; bases with no gene match: 6. Germline CDR1 reads SNHLY; CDR2 reads FYNNEI. The CDR3 is made up of 14 amino acids. The CDR3 is CASSPPGQGYEQYF. The CDR3 region has the DNA TGTGCCAGCAGTCCACCGGGACAGGGTTACGAGCAGTACTTC.

In its sample, this clone was seen a few times. This rearrangement joins TRBV29-1 to TRBJ1-1; unclear D gene. Trimming removed 6 bases from V and 5 bases from J, with 13 bases in between. Per the germline V gene, CDR1 is SQVTM and CDR2 is ANQGSEA. CDR3 length equals 12 residues. CDR3 region: CSVKGGWTEAFF. The CDR3 bases are TGCAGCGTCAAGGGAGGTTGGACTGAAGCTTTCTTT.

The chain employs TRBV7-2 and TRBJ1-1; D uncertain. The ends were cut back, 3 bases at V and 6 bases at J, with 8 bases in the middle. Germline V lookup: CDR1 SGHTA, CDR2 FQGNSA. The CDR3 extends over 12 amino acids. The CDR3: CASSFGEAEAFF. The DNA of the CDR3 is TGTGCCAGCAGCTTCGGGGAGGCTGAAGCTTTCTTT.

The chain employs TRBV2 and TRBJ2-7, with no clear D. Germline CDR1 is SNHLY and CDR2 is FYNNEI. V lost 7 bases, J lost 7 bases, and 20 bases lay in between. The CDR3 is made up of 14 amino acids. CDR3 amino acids: CASNRLGTAREQYF. The CDR3 DNA sequence: TGTGCCAGCAACCGACTGGGAACTGCGCGGGAGCAGTACTTC.